The rows below give T cell receptor beta chains drawn from one sample of a study of cytomegalovirus exposure and HLA in healthy donors. Sequencing was performed with immunoSEQ multiplex PCR; in TCRdb, only in-frame clones are kept and a portion is missing. The data hold 150,000 to 200,000 clones, with about 77% observed a single time. Material for sequencing was PBMCs. These receptors originate from a male donor in good health and CMV-seropositive. Each CDR3 is given with its conserved first and last residue. Fields, in order: J gene, clone size, V gene, D gene, CDR3 protein, CDR3 DNA. A D gene is named only where the DNA matches it firmly. Some rows have no size entry. The others give once, few or many, or a class for an expanded clone.

j_call: TRBJ1-4
clone_size: few
v_call: TRBV7-9
d_call: .
cdr3_aa: CASSSGLITNEKLFF
cdr3_nt: TGTGCCAGCAGCTCAGGACTGATAACTAATGAAAAACTGTTTTTT

j_call: TRBJ1-1
clone_size: few
v_call: TRBV5-1
d_call: TRBD1
cdr3_aa: CASSQGVQTEAFF
cdr3_nt: TGCGCCAGCAGCCAGGGGGTACAAACTGAAGCTTTCTTT

j_call: TRBJ2-6
clone_size: .
v_call: TRBV6-1
d_call: .
cdr3_aa: CASTQGSSGANVLTF
cdr3_nt: TGTGCCAGCACCCAGGGGAGCTCTGGGGCCAACGTCCTGACTTTC

j_call: TRBJ2-2
clone_size: few
v_call: TRBV5-8
d_call: TRBD1
cdr3_aa: CASSLVWGTGSRLEGELFF
cdr3_nt: TGTGCCAGCAGCTTGGTATGGGGGACAGGGTCTCGACTTGAAGGGGAGCTGTTTTTT

j_call: TRBJ2-3
clone_size: once
v_call: TRBV6-5
d_call: .
cdr3_aa: CASSYGTMGATQYF
cdr3_nt: TGTGCCAGCAGTTACGGGACTATGGGGGCTACGCAGTATTTT

j_call: TRBJ2-3
clone_size: few
v_call: TRBV19
d_call: TRBD2
cdr3_aa: CASQRGGEEQYF
cdr3_nt: TGTGCCAGCCAACGTGGGGGGGAAGAGCAGTATTTT

j_call: TRBJ2-4
clone_size: .
v_call: TRBV29-1
d_call: .
cdr3_aa: CSVGAAAKNIQYF
cdr3_nt: TGCAGCGTTGGAGCGGCAGCCAAAAACATTCAGTACTTC

j_call: TRBJ2-5
clone_size: .
v_call: TRBV2
d_call: .
cdr3_aa: CASKELVPPTQYF
cdr3_nt: TGTGCCAGCAAAGAACTAGTACCTCCGACCCAGTACTTC

j_call: TRBJ2-3
clone_size: .
v_call: TRBV23-1
d_call: TRBD2
cdr3_aa: CASSQSGRSGEEGDTQYF
cdr3_nt: TGCGCCAGCAGTCAATCGGGCCGTAGCGGGGAGGAGGGAGATACGCAGTATTTT

j_call: TRBJ1-1
clone_size: few
v_call: TRBV9
d_call: TRBD1
cdr3_aa: CASSPSDRERAFF
cdr3_nt: TGTGCCAGCAGCCCATCTGACAGGGAAAGAGCTTTCTTT

j_call: TRBJ2-3
clone_size: .
v_call: TRBV9
d_call: TRBD2
cdr3_aa: CASSVSSGTSTDTQYF
cdr3_nt: TGTGCCAGCAGCGTATCTAGCGGGACTAGCACAGATACGCAGTATTTT

j_call: TRBJ2-7
clone_size: .
v_call: TRBV2
d_call: .
cdr3_aa: CASGPSEQYF
cdr3_nt: TGTGCCAGCGGCCCCTCCGAGCAGTACTTC

j_call: TRBJ2-7
clone_size: once
v_call: TRBV27
d_call: .
cdr3_aa: CATSSQRQTYEQYF
cdr3_nt: TGTGCCACCTCATCGCAGAGACAGACCTACGAGCAGTACTTC

j_call: TRBJ2-7
clone_size: few
v_call: TRBV7-8
d_call: TRBD1
cdr3_aa: CASSVRDRGLYEQYF
cdr3_nt: TGTGCCAGCAGCGTCCGGGACAGGGGTCTCTACGAGCAGTACTTC

j_call: TRBJ2-7
clone_size: .
v_call: TRBV6-1
d_call: TRBD1
cdr3_aa: CASSEASGGSYEQYF
cdr3_nt: TGTGCCAGCAGTGAAGCATCAGGGGGCTCCTACGAGCAGTACTTC

j_call: TRBJ1-2
clone_size: few
v_call: TRBV19
d_call: .
cdr3_aa: CASKEGQSRNGYTF
cdr3_nt: TGTGCCAGTAAGGAGGGGCAGTCTAGGAATGGCTACACCTTC

j_call: TRBJ1-1
clone_size: few
v_call: TRBV5-1
d_call: TRBD1
cdr3_aa: CASSFRTGTEAFF
cdr3_nt: TGCGCCAGCAGCTTCCGGACAGGGACTGAAGCTTTCTTT

j_call: TRBJ1-2
clone_size: once
v_call: TRBV7-9
d_call: .
cdr3_aa: CASSPGGDFNYGYTF
cdr3_nt: TGTGCCAGCAGCCCCGGGGGGGATTTTAACTATGGCTACACCTTC

j_call: TRBJ2-7
clone_size: .
v_call: TRBV14
d_call: TRBD2
cdr3_aa: CASSQGLAGASYEQYF
cdr3_nt: TGTGCCAGCAGCCAAGGGCTAGCGGGGGCCTCCTACGAGCAGTACTTC

j_call: TRBJ2-7
clone_size: few
v_call: TRBV5-3
d_call: .
cdr3_aa: CASSQMEGYEQYF
cdr3_nt: TGTGCCAGCAGCCAAATGGAGGGGTACGAGCAGTACTTC

j_call: TRBJ1-6
clone_size: .
v_call: TRBV30
d_call: TRBD1
cdr3_aa: CAWPRPGGSPVGNSPLHF
cdr3_nt: TGTGCCTGGCCCCGACCAGGGGGGTCCCCGGTGGGGAATTCACCCCTCCACTTT

j_call: TRBJ1-5
clone_size: once
v_call: TRBV25-1
d_call: .
cdr3_aa: CASSDPGSPNQPQHF
cdr3_nt: TGTGCCAGCAGTGATCCGGGTAGTCCTAATCAGCCCCAGCATTTT

j_call: TRBJ2-7
clone_size: .
v_call: TRBV2
d_call: .
cdr3_aa: CASSEDRTTYEQYF
cdr3_nt: TGTGCCAGCAGTGAAGACAGGACTACCTACGAGCAGTACTTC

j_call: TRBJ1-6
clone_size: .
v_call: TRBV9
d_call: .
cdr3_aa: CASSFGSAPYNSPLHF
cdr3_nt: TGCGCCAGCAGCTTCGGGAGTGCCCCGTATAATTCACCCCTCCACTTT

j_call: TRBJ2-7
clone_size: .
v_call: TRBV18
d_call: .
cdr3_aa: CASSPKGYGDYEQYF
cdr3_nt: TGTGCCAGCTCACCGAAGGGGTATGGGGATTACGAGCAGTACTTC

j_call: TRBJ2-2
clone_size: .
v_call: TRBV4-2
d_call: TRBD2
cdr3_aa: CASTPEGAGGAGELFF
cdr3_nt: TGTGCCAGCACCCCCGAAGGAGCGGGGGGGGCGGGGGAGCTGTTTTTT

j_call: TRBJ2-7
clone_size: .
v_call: TRBV2
d_call: TRBD1
cdr3_aa: CASKLGQGPTYEQYF
cdr3_nt: TGTGCCAGCAAATTGGGACAGGGTCCCACCTACGAGCAGTACTTC

j_call: TRBJ1-4
clone_size: .
v_call: TRBV9
d_call: .
cdr3_aa: CTSSVGGEKLFF
cdr3_nt: TGTACCAGCAGCGTTGGGGGGGAAAAACTGTTTTTT

j_call: TRBJ1-4
clone_size: few
v_call: TRBV6-1
d_call: .
cdr3_aa: CASSDRDEKLFF
cdr3_nt: TGTGCCAGCAGTGACCGGGATGAAAAACTGTTTTTT

j_call: TRBJ1-3
clone_size: few
v_call: TRBV6-1
d_call: TRBD1
cdr3_aa: CASSDFGTGAFSGNTIYF
cdr3_nt: TGTGCCAGCAGTGATTTTGGGACAGGTGCCTTCTCTGGAAACACCATATATTTT

j_call: TRBJ2-7
clone_size: once
v_call: TRBV5-4
d_call: .
cdr3_aa: CASSGTGTKAREQYF
cdr3_nt: TGTGCCAGCAGCGGAACCGGGACAAAAGCCCGCGAGCAGTACTTC

j_call: TRBJ1-3
clone_size: .
v_call: TRBV9
d_call: .
cdr3_aa: CASSVGSSGNTIYF
cdr3_nt: TGTGCCAGCAGCGTCGGGTCCTCTGGAAACACCATATATTTT

j_call: TRBJ2-2
clone_size: .
v_call: TRBV9
d_call: .
cdr3_aa: CASSVGTANTGELFF
cdr3_nt: TGTGCCAGCAGCGTAGGTACAGCGAACACCGGGGAGCTGTTTTTT

j_call: TRBJ2-1
clone_size: .
v_call: TRBV7-3
d_call: TRBD2
cdr3_aa: CASSPIAGESNEQFF
cdr3_nt: TGTGCCAGCAGCCCCATAGCGGGGGAGAGCAATGAGCAGTTCTTC

j_call: TRBJ1-5
clone_size: .
v_call: TRBV30
d_call: .
cdr3_aa: CAWSLGRGIQPQHF
cdr3_nt: TGTGCCTGGAGTCTGGGCAGGGGAATTCAGCCCCAGCATTTT

j_call: TRBJ2-5
clone_size: few
v_call: TRBV4-1
d_call: .
cdr3_aa: CASSHGSGRTQYF
cdr3_nt: TGCGCCAGCAGTCACGGGTCGGGTAGGACCCAGTACTTC

j_call: TRBJ2-3
clone_size: .
v_call: TRBV9
d_call: TRBD2
cdr3_aa: CASSISGGGGTDTQYF
cdr3_nt: TGTGCCAGCAGCATCAGCGGGGGTGGTGGCACAGATACGCAGTATTTT

j_call: TRBJ2-7
clone_size: .
v_call: TRBV27
d_call: .
cdr3_aa: CASSSGGGQGAYEQYF
cdr3_nt: TGTGCCAGCAGCTCCGGAGGAGGGCAGGGGGCCTACGAGCAGTACTTC

j_call: TRBJ2-7
clone_size: .
v_call: TRBV7-9
d_call: .
cdr3_aa: CASSLVAYEQYF
cdr3_nt: TGTGCCAGCAGCTTAGTAGCCTACGAGCAGTACTTC

j_call: TRBJ2-3
clone_size: .
v_call: TRBV4-2
d_call: TRBD2
cdr3_aa: CASSQTSSGGAADTQYF
cdr3_nt: TGTGCCAGCAGCCAGACCTCTAGCGGGGGGGCCGCAGATACGCAGTATTTT

j_call: TRBJ2-7
clone_size: .
v_call: TRBV7-8
d_call: .
cdr3_aa: CASSSLGGAIGEQYF
cdr3_nt: TGTGCCAGCAGCTCCCTAGGGGGAGCGATCGGCGAGCAGTACTTC

j_call: TRBJ2-7
clone_size: .
v_call: TRBV6-1
d_call: TRBD1
cdr3_aa: CASNPTGATYEQYF
cdr3_nt: TGTGCCAGCAATCCGACAGGGGCAACCTACGAGCAGTACTTC